The present entry profiles one T cell receptor beta chain with its context. What it recognizes is unknown. Each donor's status was that of a healthy bone marrow donor. This sample is drawn from a study of cytomegalovirus exposure and HLA in healthy donors. About the study: One earlier analysis, a look at 180 million or so T cells, found roughly 120 million unique TCR beta sequences. The study's findings and limits: The likely explanation for a cluster of highly shared sequence variants was sequencing artifact.

Use of 60 Vbeta and 13 Jbeta primers characterized the PCR. The repertoire was sequenced with immunoSEQ multiplex PCR; TCRdb's copy has only in-frame clones and lacks some. The sample lists just over 150,000 clones, roughly 85% seen once, with roughly 2.1% in the top ten. Input material: PBMCs. The clonotype was recovered from a man aged 18-30 years in good health and CMV-seropositive.

In DNA, the CDR3 is TGTGCCAGCAGTGAACCGTCTGTGATAGCCGGGGAGCTGTTTTTT. Residues: CASSEPSVIAGELFF. The V gene is TRBV2, the J gene TRBJ2-2; unclear D gene. Trimming removed 2 bases from V and 6 bases from J, with 13 bases in between. Germline V gene data show CDR1 as SNHLY and CDR2 as FYNNEI. The CDR3 length is 15 residues.